The rows below give T cell receptor beta chains drawn from one sample of a study of regulatory T cells in long-lasting Graves disease. MiXCR, run by TCRdb on the multiplex PCR reads, gives a single entry per CDR3 protein. The table lists more than 350,000 distinct CDR3 sequences, roughly a fifth of them singletons, with 14% in the top ten. The specimen comprised peripheral blood mononuclear cells (PBMCs), sampled when the disease was refractory, from a patient treated with antithyroid drugs. These receptors all stem from a female donor with Graves disease. Both conserved end residues are part of each CDR3. The order of the fields is CDR3 DNA, CDR3 protein, V gene, clone size, D gene, J gene. The D gene is left open where the match is weak. Clone sizes are given selectively: once, few, many, or a class where the clone is expanded.

TGTGCCAGCAGCACCGCGGTTGGGCCCAGGTACGAGCAGTACTTC,CASSTAVGPRYEQYF,TRBV14,NA,NA,TRBJ2-7
TGTGCCAGCAGCCCGCTTAGGGACAGGGCCTCGGACACCGGGGAGCTGTTTTTT,CASSPLRDRASDTGELFF,TRBV5-6,NA,TRBD1,TRBJ2-2
TGTGCCAGCACGGGGGGGAGGCCGGGGAATGAGCAGTTCTTC,CASTGGRPGNEQFF,TRBV2,few,TRBD2,TRBJ2-1
TGTGCCACCAGTGATTCTGGGACACCAGCCTACGAGCAGTACTTC,CATSDSGTPAYEQYF,TRBV24-1,once,NA,TRBJ2-7
TGTGCCAGCAGTATTACAGGGGAGGAACAGCCCCAGCATTTT,CASSITGEEQPQHF,TRBV28,many,TRBD1,TRBJ1-5
TGCGCCAGCAGTATGGGGGGGACCCACACCGGGGAGCTGTTTTTT,CASSMGGTHTGELFF,TRBV5-1,many,TRBD2,TRBJ2-2
TGTGCCAGCAGTCCCGTTAGCGGGAGGCCCCACGAGCAGTACTTC,CASSPVSGRPHEQYF,TRBV6-1,few,TRBD2,TRBJ2-7
TGTGCCAGCAGCCGTGGGGCCGGGGAGCCGTTTTTT,CASSRGAGEPFF,TRBV7-9,once,NA,TRBJ2-2
TGTGCCAGCAGTGACTCTTCCCCCGGGAGCCACGAGACCCAGTACTTC,CASSDSSPGSHETQYF,TRBV6-4,once,NA,TRBJ2-5
TGTGCCAGCAGTGGACTAGCGGGGAACACCGGGGAGCTGTTTTTT,CASSGLAGNTGELFF,TRBV9,many,TRBD2,TRBJ2-2
TGTGCCAGCAGTTCTCCCCGGGGGAAAAATGCCGAGCAGTACTTC,CASSSPRGKNAEQYF,TRBV28,many,NA,TRBJ2-7
TGTGCCAGCAGACGGGGACAAGACTCCTACAATGAGCAGTTCTTC,CASRRGQDSYNEQFF,TRBV12-3/TRBV12-4,few,NA,TRBJ2-1
TGCGCCAGCAGCTTGGAAGGGGGTGAAAAACTGTTTTTT,CASSLEGGEKLFF,TRBV5-1,few,NA,TRBJ1-4
TGCAGTGCTAGAGATCTGTTTAGGGACGAGCAGTACTTC,CSARDLFRDEQYF,TRBV20-1,many,NA,TRBJ2-7
TGTGCCACCAGCAGAGGTGGGCGTCAAGAGACCCAGTACTTC,CATSRGGRQETQYF,TRBV15,many,NA,TRBJ2-5
TGTGCCAGCAGTGCTCGGGGGACGGGGACCGGGGAGCTGTTTTTT,CASSARGTGTGELFF,TRBV6-4,NA,NA,TRBJ2-2
TGTGCCAGCAGTTGGACAGGGTCCTCTTATGGCTACACCTTC,CASSWTGSSYGYTF,TRBV28,many,TRBD1,TRBJ1-2
TGCGCCAGCAGCTTGGGTTCCAACACAGATACGCAGTATTTT,CASSLGSNTDTQYF,TRBV5-1,NA,NA,TRBJ2-3